What follows are 29 T cell receptor beta chains derived from one specimen sequenced in a study of cytomegalovirus exposure and HLA in healthy donors. The primer mix had 60 Vbeta and 13 Jbeta primers. Here immunoSEQ multiplex PCR was the method, and the copy in TCRdb shows in-frame clones only, minus some. The sample carries 150,000 to 200,000 clones, around two thirds recorded once. What was sequenced was PBMCs. The source of these receptors is a man aged 35-49 years in good health and CMV-seronegative.

The chain recombines TRBV13 with TRBJ2-2, with TRBD2 matching over 11 bases. This CDR3 is built from 18 residues. The V segment lost 5 bases and the J segment 7 bases; nucleotides outside the gene matches: 15. Per the germline V gene, CDR1 is PRHDT and CDR2 is FYEKMQ (reference sequence). The DNA of the CDR3 is TGTGCCAGCAGCAAGCTAGCGGGGGGCCTCGTAGTCGGCGGGGAGCTGTTTTTT. Translation: CASSKLAGGLVVGGELFF.

The rearrangement uses TRBV6-5 and TRBJ2-7; a weak D match, TRBD1 (5 bases). The CDR3 is made up of 13 amino acids. The germline V and J ends were trimmed by 6 bases and 4 bases, with 13 bases remaining between them. In germline, CDR1 is MNHEY, CDR2 SVGAGI. The CDR3, as DNA: TGTGCCAGCAGACCGACAGCCAGGTACGAGCAGTACTTC. This sequence encodes CASRPTARYEQYF.

V and J are TRBV10-3 and TRBJ2-1; 8 bases map to TRBD1. V trimming: 6 bases; J trimming: 1 base; junction bases outside the gene matches: 5. The CDR3 extends over 15 amino acids. Germline V CDR1 and CDR2: ENHRY, SYGVKD. The CDR3 reads CAISPGGASYNEQFF. CDR3 DNA sequence: TGTGCCATCAGCCCAGGGGGCGCGTCCTACAATGAGCAGTTCTTC.

The rearrangement links TRBV18 to TRBJ2-5; TRBD2 is a possible D gene (5 bases). The CDR3 is 11 residues long. Germline V lookup: CDR1 KGHSH, CDR2 LQKENI. V lost 8 bases and J lost 2, with 6 bases in between. The CDR3 is CASTGQETQYF. The CDR3 coding sequence is TGTGCCAGCACGGGGCAAGAGACCCAGTACTTC.

V is TRBV5-6 and J is TRBJ1-5; 10 bases match TRBD1. Trimming took 3 bases from V and 0 from J; bases not matched to a gene: 9. Germline V gene data show CDR1 as SGHDT and CDR2 as YYEEEE. This CDR3 spans 18 amino acids. The DNA of the CDR3 is TGTGCCAGCAGCTCGTCCCGGGACAGGGGTAATAGCAATCAGCCCCAGCATTTT. Protein product: CASSSSRDRGNSNQPQHF.

This sequence joins TRBV7-8 and TRBJ2-7; TRBD2 is a possible D gene (5 bases). The CDR3 spans 15 residues. With 5 bases removed from V and 0 bases from J, the gap between germline ends came to 14 bases. Germline CDR1 SGHVS, CDR2 FQNEAQ. CDR3 bases: TGTGCCAGCAGCAACGGGTTAGGGAGCTCCTACGAGCAGTACTTC. Protein product: CASSNGLGSSYEQYF.

V gene TRBV6-6 combines with J gene TRBJ2-7, with 8 bases lining up with TRBD2. This CDR3 spans 16 amino acids. Per the germline V gene, CDR1 is MNHNY and CDR2 is SVGAGI (reference sequence). J was trimmed by 4 bases and V by 8 bases; bases with no gene match: 16. The CDR3 sequence: CASLKFLSGSLYEQYF. CDR3 in DNA: TGTGCCAGCCTAAAATTTTTGAGCGGGAGTCTTTACGAGCAGTACTTC.

V is TRBV7-2 and J is TRBJ1-1; D is unclear. This CDR3 comprises 14 residues. Germline loops: CDR1 SGHTA, CDR2 FQGNSA. V was shortened by 3 bases and J by 1 base, with 9 bases between the two germline ends. CDR3 nucleotides: TGTGCCAGCAGCTTGAATAGCAGGAACACTGAAGCTTTCTTT. Translation gives CASSLNSRNTEAFF.

As for this clone: As the CDR3 is not closed by the conserved phenylalanine or tryptophan, this likely results from a read error. The chain uses TRBV27 and TRBJ2-7, with 12 bases aligning to TRBD2. The V and J ends lost 8 bases and 0 bases, in that order; junction bases with no gene match: 2. The CDR3 totals 14 residues. The germline CDR1 and CDR2 sequences are MNHEY and SMNVEV (reference sequence). The CDR3 is CASQTSGSSYEQYL. The CDR3 nucleotides are TGTGCCAGCCAGACTAGCGGGAGCTCCTACGAGCAGTACCTC.

This clone is a singleton in its sample. This chain connects TRBV6-5 to TRBJ2-7; 8 bases are shared with TRBD1. The CDR3 extends over 14 amino acids. CDR1 and CDR2 from the germline V gene are MNHEY and SVGAGI. The junction had 9 bases not matched to a gene; V was cut back by 7 bases and J by 4 bases. The CDR3 DNA sequence: TGTGCCAGCAAACAACGGAGGGACAGGTACGAGCAGTACTTC. It codes for CASKQRRDRYEQYF.

The chain links TRBV18 to TRBJ2-2; D is undetermined. The V end lost 2 bases, the J end lost 3 bases, and 4 bases lay between the germline ends. From germline, CDR1 is KGHSH and CDR2 LQKENI. The CDR3 contains 13 residues. CDR3 bases: TGTGCCAGCTCACCAACGGACACCGGGGAGCTGTTTTTT. This translates into CASSPTDTGELFF.

The chain employs TRBV6-1 and TRBJ2-2; D possibly corresponds to TRBD2 (7 bases). Trimming removed 2 bases from V and 6 bases from J, with 16 bases in between. The germline V gene encodes CDR1 MNHNS and CDR2 SASEGT. The length of the CDR3 is 16 residues. The CDR3 region has the DNA TGTGCCAGCAGTGAAAGGGGGGCAGGGAGGGCCGGGGAGCTGTTTTTT. Translation gives CASSERGAGRAGELFF.

The chain couples TRBV5-1 to TRBJ2-7, with 7 bases matching TRBD2. Germline V CDR1 and CDR2: SGHRS, YFSETQ. The CDR3 consists of 13 residues. The V and J ends lost 4 bases and 6 bases, in that order; junction bases with no gene match: 7. CDR3 DNA sequence: TGCGCCAGCAGCCCGGGAGGTTTTCGCGAGCAGTACTTC. This sequence encodes CASSPGGFREQYF.

This clone appeared a single time. The J gene is TRBJ2-2, the V gene TRBV6-4; a possible D gene is TRBD2 (5 bases). The CDR3 has 14 residues. Germline V gene lookup returns CDR1 MRHNA and CDR2 SNTAGT. V was trimmed by 4 bases and J by 0 bases, leaving 6 bases between them. The CDR3 here is CASSVLANTGELFF. The CDR3 coding sequence is TGTGCCAGCAGTGTACTAGCGAACACCGGGGAGCTGTTTTTT.

The chain combines TRBV10-3 with TRBJ2-5; 9 nucleotides agree with TRBD1. The germline V gene has CDR1 ENHRY and CDR2 SYGVKD. The CDR3 is 16 amino acids. Trimming cost V 3 bases and J 0 bases; bases outside gene matches: 5. Here the CDR3 reads CAISDLQGAYQETQYF. The CDR3 DNA follows: TGTGCCATCAGTGACCTACAGGGGGCGTACCAAGAGACCCAGTACTTC.

This chain links TRBV23-1 with TRBJ1-5; TRBD1 agrees at 9 bases. TRBV23-1 has ORF status, its function being uncertain. The V and J ends lost 3 bases and 6 bases, in that order; junction bases with no gene match: 9. The CDR3 runs 16 residues. The CDR3 coding sequence is TGCGCCAGCAGTCATCGAACAGGGGGCTTTATTCAGCCCCAGCATTTT. This encodes CASSHRTGGFIQPQHF.

This clone was counted only a few times. The chain uses TRBV9 and TRBJ2-7; D is possibly TRBD2 (5 bases). CDR1 and CDR2 (germline): SGDLS, YYNGEE. The CDR3 runs 14 residues. V shed 0 bases and J shed 3 bases, with 10 bases lying between them. The CDR3 loop is CASSVGTGNYEQYF. CDR3 DNA: TGTGCCAGCAGCGTAGGGACGGGAAACTACGAGCAGTACTTC. The full variable domain, rest sourced from reference TRBV9 and TRBJ2-7, is DSGVTQTPKHLITATGQRVTLRCSPRSGDLSVYWYQQSLDQGLQFLIQYYNGEERAKGNILERFSAQQFPDLHSELNLSSLELGDSALYFCASSVGTGNYEQYFGPGTRLTVT.

This sequence joins TRBV7-2 and TRBJ2-7; maybe TRBD2 (5 bases). Germline V gives CDR1 SGHTA, CDR2 FQGNSA. Trimming removed 1 base at V and 5 bases at J, with 12 bases between. This CDR3 is 14 amino acids long. The CDR3 spells CASSLGGSLHEQYF. The CDR3 bases are TGTGCCAGCAGCTTAGGTGGGAGCCTCCACGAGCAGTACTTC.

V usage is TRBV6-4 and J usage is TRBJ1-2; TRBD1 might be the D (6 bases). The CDR3 spans 18 residues. CDR1 is MRHNA and CDR2 is SNTAGT in the germline V gene. V dropped 7 bases and J dropped 0 bases, with 24 bases sitting between them. CDR3 region: CASNSPGHPTPANYGYTF. Written as DNA, the CDR3 is TGTGCCAGCAATTCACCGGGACACCCAACTCCCGCTAACTATGGCTACACCTTC.

This chain joins TRBV4-2 and TRBJ2-7; 11 nucleotides line up with TRBD2. Germline-derived CDR1 and CDR2 are LGHNA and YNFKEQ. The CDR3 has 15 amino acids. The ends lost 5 bases at V and 0 bases at J; junction bases unmatched: 3. The CDR3 DNA is TGTGCCAGCAGCGCTACTAGCGGGAGCTCCTACGAGCAGTACTTC. This encodes CASSATSGSSYEQYF.

The chain has TRBV5-8 and TRBJ1-5; D possibly corresponds to TRBD1 (5 bases). This CDR3 has 16 amino acids. Trimming took 2 bases from V and 6 from J, leaving 18 bases between them. Germline V CDR1 and CDR2: SGHTS, YDEGEE. The CDR3 DNA follows: TGTGCCAGCAGCTTTAAGGCAGGGTTTCTTATTCAGCCCCAGCATTTT. It specifies CASSFKAGFLIQPQHF.

The chain employs TRBV27 and TRBJ2-7; 10 nucleotides agree with TRBD2. The CDR3 length is 19 residues. Per the germline V gene, CDR1 is MNHEY and CDR2 is SMNVEV (reference sequence). The V segment lost 6 bases and the J segment 4 bases; nucleotides outside the gene matches: 21. CDR3 in DNA: TGTGCCAGCAGCCCCCGGAAAGCGGGAGGGCCGGGACATTTGTACGAGCAGTACTTC. Translating it yields CASSPRKAGGPGHLYEQYF.

The rearrangement joins TRBV27 to TRBJ1-5, with 7 bases fitting TRBD1. The CDR3 runs to 16 residues. Looked up from germline, CDR1 is MNHEY and CDR2 is SMNVEV (reference sequence). The junction had 9 bases not matched to a gene; V was cut back by 6 bases and J by 1 base. CDR3 DNA sequence: TGTGCCAGCAGAACAGGGGTGGGGATAAGCAATCAGCCCCAGCATTTT. Protein product: CASRTGVGISNQPQHF.

This clone was found a few times. The chain uses TRBV27 and TRBJ2-7; 9 nucleotides line up with TRBD2. This CDR3 region has 16 residues. Per germline, CDR1 MNHEY and CDR2 SMNVEV (reference sequence). J gave up 7 bases and V 3 bases, and 13 bases lay outside the gene matches. The DNA for the CDR3 is TGTGCCAGCAGTTTCACCGGGACTAGCTTTTCTAGGGAGCAGTACTTC. This encodes CASSFTGTSFSREQYF.

The rearrangement uses TRBV28 and TRBJ2-1; a weak D match, TRBD1 (5 bases). Germline V gives CDR1 MDHEN, CDR2 SYDVKM. The ends were cut back, 8 bases at V and 6 bases at J, with 11 bases in the middle. This CDR3 has 12 residues. CDR3 region: CASPSRANEQFF. In DNA, the CDR3 is TGTGCCAGCCCGTCCAGGGCCAATGAGCAGTTCTTC.

The chain recombines TRBV10-3 with TRBJ2-5, with 10 bases aligning to TRBD2. This CDR3 has 17 amino acids. With 3 bases clipped from V and 5 bases from J, the junction kept 12 bases outside the gene matches. Germline V gene data show CDR1 as ENHRY and CDR2 as SYGVKD. This chain's CDR3 is CAISDGTGTSERETQYF. DNA of the CDR3: TGTGCCATCAGTGATGGTACGGGGACTAGCGAACGGGAGACCCAGTACTTC.

The chain uses TRBV18 and TRBJ2-2; 10 bases align to TRBD2. This CDR3 spans 18 amino acids. Germline V gene data show CDR1 as KGHSH and CDR2 as LQKENI. The junction had 17 bases not matched to a gene; V was cut back by 6 bases and J by 7 bases. Here the CDR3 reads CASSPRPTSGTSYGELFF. The CDR3 DNA follows: TGTGCCAGCTCCCCTCGACCCACTAGCGGGACATCCTACGGGGAGCTGTTTTTT.

The gene calls are TRBV7-9 and TRBJ1-1; 7 nucleotides line up with TRBD1. V trimming: 1 base; J trimming: 5 bases; junction bases outside the gene matches: 4. Germline CDR1 is SEHNR and CDR2 is FQNEAQ (reference sequence). The CDR3 spans 14 residues. This CDR3 reads CASSLGTGMTEAFF. The CDR3, as DNA: TGTGCCAGCAGCTTAGGGACAGGTATGACTGAAGCTTTCTTT.

A single count supports this clone. The gene calls are TRBV9 and TRBJ2-5, with a possible D match to TRBD1 (5 bases). The CDR3 loop spans 14 amino acids. Trimming left V 0 bases short and J 5 bases short, with 11 bases between. CDR1 is SGDLS and CDR2 is YYNGEE in the germline V gene. CDR3 region: CASSVGRAGETQYF. In DNA, the CDR3 is TGTGCCAGCAGCGTAGGCAGGGCTGGGGAGACCCAGTACTTC.